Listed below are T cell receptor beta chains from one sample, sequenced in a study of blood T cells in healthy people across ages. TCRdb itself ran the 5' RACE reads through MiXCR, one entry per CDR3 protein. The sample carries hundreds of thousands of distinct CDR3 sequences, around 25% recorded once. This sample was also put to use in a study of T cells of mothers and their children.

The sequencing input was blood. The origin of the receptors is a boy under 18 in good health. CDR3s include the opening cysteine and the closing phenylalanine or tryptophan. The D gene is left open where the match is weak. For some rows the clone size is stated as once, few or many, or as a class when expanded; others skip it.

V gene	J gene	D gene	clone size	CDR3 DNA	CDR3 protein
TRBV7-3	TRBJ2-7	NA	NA	TGTGCCAGCAGCTCCCAGGGTGGAGCCTACGAGCAGTACTTC	CASSSQGGAYEQYF
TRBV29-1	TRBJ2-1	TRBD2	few	TGCAGCGTTCGGTTAGCGGGAGGCTACAATGAGCAGTTCTTC	CSVRLAGGYNEQFF
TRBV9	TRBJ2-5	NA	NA	TGTGCCAGCAGCCATGACGGGACCCAGTACTTC	CASSHDGTQYF
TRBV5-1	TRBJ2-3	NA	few	TGCGCCAGCAGGGTCCCGGATGAGGATACGCAGTATTTT	CASRVPDEDTQYF
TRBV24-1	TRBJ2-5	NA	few	TGTGCCACCAGTGATTTCACCCAGGGAGGAGAGACCCAGTACTTC	CATSDFTQGGETQYF
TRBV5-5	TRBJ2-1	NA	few	TGTGCCAGCAGCTTGGAGGGCAGGGTGGTCCATGAGCAGTTCTTC	CASSLEGRVVHEQFF
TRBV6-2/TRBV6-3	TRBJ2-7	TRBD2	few	TGTGCCAGCAGTACTCGGACTAGCGGGAGCGGCCACGAGCAGTACTTC	CASSTRTSGSGHEQYF
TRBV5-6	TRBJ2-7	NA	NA	TGTGCCAGCAGCGTGACCGCCTCCTACGAGCAGTACTTC	CASSVTASYEQYF
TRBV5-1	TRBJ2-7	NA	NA	TGCGCCAGCAGCTTGTTCGAACAGGCAACGTCCTACGAGCAGTACTTC	CASSLFEQATSYEQYF
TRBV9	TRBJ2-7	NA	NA	TGTGCCAGCAGCCCCGACGCTGTGGAGCAGTACTTC	CASSPDAVEQYF
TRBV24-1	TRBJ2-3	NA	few	TGTGCCACCAGTGATTTTAGGGGCACAGATACGCAGTATTTT	CATSDFRGTDTQYF
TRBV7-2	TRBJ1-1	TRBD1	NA	TGTGCCAGCAGCTCGGACAGGGTATACACTGAAGCTTTCTTT	CASSSDRVYTEAFF
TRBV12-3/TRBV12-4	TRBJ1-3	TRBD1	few	TGTGCCAGCAGCCAGGGACAGACCATTGGAAACACCATATATTTT	CASSQGQTIGNTIYF
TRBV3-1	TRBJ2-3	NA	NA	TGTGCCAGCAGCCAACCTAGCGACACAGATACGCAGTATTTT	CASSQPSDTDTQYF
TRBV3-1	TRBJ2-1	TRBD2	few	TGTGCCAGCAAAGAGCGGGAGAGCTCCTACAATGAGCAGTTCTTC	CASKERESSYNEQFF
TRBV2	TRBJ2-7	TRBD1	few	TGTGCCAGCAGTGAAATTTTGGGACAGGGCTTTTACGAGCAGTACTTC	CASSEILGQGFYEQYF
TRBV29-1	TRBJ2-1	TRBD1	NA	TGCAGCGCCCGGGACAGTGCCTACAATGAGCAGCTCTTC	CSARDSAYNEQLF
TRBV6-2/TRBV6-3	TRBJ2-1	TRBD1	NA	TGTGCCAGCAGTTACAGGGGGCGGAATGAGCAGTTCTTC	CASSYRGRNEQFF
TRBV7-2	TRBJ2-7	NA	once	TGTGCCAGCAGCTGGGTAGGGGTCGGGGAGCAGCACTTC	CASSWVGVGEQHF
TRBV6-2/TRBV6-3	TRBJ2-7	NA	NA	TGTGCCAGCTTAAAGAGCTCCTACGAGCAGTACTTC	CASLKSSYEQYF
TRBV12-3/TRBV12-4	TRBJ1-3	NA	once	TGTGCCAGCAGTTTAGCAGGGCGGCAAACCATATATTTT	CASSLAGRQTIYF
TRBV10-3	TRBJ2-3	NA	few	TGTGCCATCATGGCCACAGATACGCAGTATTTT	CAIMATDTQYF
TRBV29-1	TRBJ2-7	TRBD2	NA	TGCAGCGTTGAAATCGGGCTAGCGGGAGCGGGGGAGCAGTACTTC	CSVEIGLAGAGEQYF
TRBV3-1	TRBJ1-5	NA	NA	TGTGCCAGCAGCCAATCGGACATTGGGAATCAGCCCCAGCATTTT	CASSQSDIGNQPQHF
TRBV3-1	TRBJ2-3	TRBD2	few	TGTGCCAGCAGCCAGACCGCGGGGGGGCGAGATACGCAGTATTTT	CASSQTAGGRDTQYF
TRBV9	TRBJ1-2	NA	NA	TGTGCCAGCAGCGTAGCTACGGGGGGGGACCCAACTAACTATGGCTACACCTTC	CASSVATGGDPTNYGYTF
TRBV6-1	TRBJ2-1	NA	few	TGTGCCAGCAGTGAAGGAGGGCAGGGCGGTGAGCAGTTCTTC	CASSEGGQGGEQFF
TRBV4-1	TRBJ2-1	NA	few	TGCGCCAGCAGCCAACCGGGACTTTCGAATGAGCAGTTCTTC	CASSQPGLSNEQFF
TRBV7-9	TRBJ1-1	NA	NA	TGTGCCAGCAGCCCCGGGACCGTAGGGAGCACTGAAGCTTTCTTT	CASSPGTVGSTEAFF
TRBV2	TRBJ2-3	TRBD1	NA	TGTGCCAGCAGTCCCGGAAGACAGGGTTCCACAGATACGCAGTATTTT	CASSPGRQGSTDTQYF
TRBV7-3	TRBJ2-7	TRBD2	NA	TGTGCCAGCAGCTTAACGGGGGATAGCGGGAGCGAGCAGTACTTC	CASSLTGDSGSEQYF
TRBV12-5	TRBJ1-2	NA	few	TGTGCTAGTGAGCTGGGCTACTATGGCTACACCTTC	CASELGYYGYTF
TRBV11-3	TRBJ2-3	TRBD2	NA	TGTGCCAGCAGCTTACCAGCGGGAGGGCGAGATACGCAGTATTTT	CASSLPAGGRDTQYF
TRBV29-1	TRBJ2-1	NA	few	TGCAGCGTGTCCCTGGCACTTTATTACAATGAGCAGTTCTTC	CSVSLALYYNEQFF
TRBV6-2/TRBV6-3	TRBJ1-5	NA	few	TGTGCCAGCAGTGGACGGGTACGCAATCAGCCCCAGCATTTT	CASSGRVRNQPQHF
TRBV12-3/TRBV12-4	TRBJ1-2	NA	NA	TGTGCCAGCAGTCCGAATGGGAACTCTGGCTACACCTTC	CASSPNGNSGYTF